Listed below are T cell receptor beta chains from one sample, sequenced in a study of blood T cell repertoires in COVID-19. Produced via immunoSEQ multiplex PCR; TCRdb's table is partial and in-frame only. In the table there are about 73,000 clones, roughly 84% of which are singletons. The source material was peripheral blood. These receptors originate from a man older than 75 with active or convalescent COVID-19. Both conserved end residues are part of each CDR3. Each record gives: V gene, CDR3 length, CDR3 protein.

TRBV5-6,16,CASSYYRVSNTGELFF
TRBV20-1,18,CSASGRKGLGRAYNEQFF
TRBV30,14,CAWGELWNTGELFF
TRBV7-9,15,CASSLSTATNEKLFF
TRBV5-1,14,CASSLDARTDTQYF
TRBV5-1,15,CASSPGDLSGNTIYF
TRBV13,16,CASSQGTGTGGGEQYF
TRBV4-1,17,CASSQELAGMSSGELFF
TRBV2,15,CASSAGQPRGYEQYF
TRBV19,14,CASSTGQGASPLHF
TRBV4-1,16,CASSQDGGQNTGELFF
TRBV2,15,CASKLYRGPAGELFF
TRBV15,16,CATSGRTRRTHNEQFF
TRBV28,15,CASSFQGASNQPQHF
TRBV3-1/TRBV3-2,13,CASSQGWPDTQYF
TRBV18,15,CASSPPGQDGTEAFF
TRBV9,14,CASSGSGRGNEQFF
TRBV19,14,CASRVWRDNQPQHF
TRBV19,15,CASRPGQTSGNTIYF
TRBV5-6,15,CASSLRTALVYGYTF
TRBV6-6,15,CASNPTLAATGELFF
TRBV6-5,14,CASSQFGQNTEAFF
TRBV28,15,CASSPQGRIGTEAFF
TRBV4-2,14,CASSQDRGIGELFF
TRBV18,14,CASSRGQSNQPQHF